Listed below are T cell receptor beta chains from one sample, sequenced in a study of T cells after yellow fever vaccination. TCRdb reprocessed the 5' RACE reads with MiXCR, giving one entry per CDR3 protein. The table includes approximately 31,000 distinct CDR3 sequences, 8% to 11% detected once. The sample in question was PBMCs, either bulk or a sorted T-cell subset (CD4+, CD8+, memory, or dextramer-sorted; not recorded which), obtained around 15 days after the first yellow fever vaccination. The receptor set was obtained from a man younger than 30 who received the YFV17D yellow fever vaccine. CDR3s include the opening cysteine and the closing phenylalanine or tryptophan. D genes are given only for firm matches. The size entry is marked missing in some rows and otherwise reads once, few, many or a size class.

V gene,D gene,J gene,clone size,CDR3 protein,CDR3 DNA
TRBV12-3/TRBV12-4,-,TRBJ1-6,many,CASSWDNNSPLHF,TGTGCCAGCAGCTGGGACAATAATTCACCCCTCCACTTT
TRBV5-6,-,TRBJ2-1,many,CASSFFSPGDTRFF,TGTGCCAGCAGCTTCTTCTCTCCGGGAGACACTCGGTTCTTC
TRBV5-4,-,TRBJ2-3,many,CASSPGGHTDTQYF,TGTGCCAGCAGCCCCGGGGGACACACAGATACGCAGTATTTT
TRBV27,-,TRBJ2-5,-,CASQGVGETQYF,TGTGCCAGCCAAGGGGTAGGAGAGACCCAGTACTTC
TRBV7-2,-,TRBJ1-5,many,CASSSGRHQPQHF,TGTGCCAGCAGCTCAGGGAGACATCAGCCCCAGCATTTT
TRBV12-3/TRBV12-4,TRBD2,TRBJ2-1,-,CARSFRLAGGHSYNEQFF,TGTGCCCGCAGTTTTAGGCTAGCGGGGGGTCACTCCTACAATGAGCAGTTCTTC
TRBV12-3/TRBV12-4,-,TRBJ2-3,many,CASSLHQGDTQYF,TGTGCCAGCAGTCTCCACCAGGGAGATACGCAGTATTTT
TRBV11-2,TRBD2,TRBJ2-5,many,CASSPGLAGLLGETQYF,TGTGCCAGCAGCCCGGGACTAGCGGGGCTCCTGGGGGAGACCCAGTACTTC
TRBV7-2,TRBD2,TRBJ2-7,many,CASSLTSGGTYEQYF,TGTGCCAGCAGCTTAACTAGCGGGGGTACCTACGAGCAGTACTTC
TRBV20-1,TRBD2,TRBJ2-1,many,CSARSRTSGFYNEQFF,TGCAGTGCTAGGTCCCGGACTAGCGGGTTCTACAATGAGCAGTTCTTC
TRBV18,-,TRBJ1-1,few,CASSPWGALNTEAFF,TGTGCCAGCTCACCCTGGGGGGCGTTGAACACTGAAGCTTTCTTT
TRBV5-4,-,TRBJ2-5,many,CASSPEVETQYF,TGTGCCAGCAGCCCGGAGGTCGAGACCCAGTACTTC
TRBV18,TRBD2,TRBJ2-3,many,CASSPLPAGGQGTDTQYF,TGTGCCAGCTCACCTTTGCCAGCGGGGGGGCAAGGAACAGATACGCAGTATTTT
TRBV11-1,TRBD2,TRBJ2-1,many,CASSSPRPGTDLAGTYNEQFF,TGTGCCAGCAGCTCACCAAGGCCCGGGACAGATCTAGCGGGGACTTACAATGAGCAGTTCTTC
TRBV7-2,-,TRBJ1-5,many,CASSLESGVRAQHF,TGTGCCAGCAGCTTAGAATCAGGGGTCCGAGCCCAGCATTTT
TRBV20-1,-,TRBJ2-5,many,CSAAPPLLGETQYF,TGCAGTGCCGCTCCCCCCCTACTAGGAGAGACCCAGTACTTC
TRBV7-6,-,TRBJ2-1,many,CASSTEGFGNEQFF,TGTGCCAGCTCAACCGAGGGGTTCGGCAATGAGCAGTTCTTC
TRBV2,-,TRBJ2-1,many,CASRLGGGNEQFF,TGTGCCAGCAGGCTAGGTGGGGGGAATGAGCAGTTCTTC
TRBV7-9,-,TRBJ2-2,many,CASRLNGNTGELFF,TGTGCCAGCAGGCTCAACGGGAACACCGGGGAGCTGTTTTTT
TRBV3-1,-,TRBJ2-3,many,CASSQDLNGPKLDTQYF,TGTGCCAGCAGCCAAGATCTCAATGGCCCCAAACTGGATACGCAGTATTTT
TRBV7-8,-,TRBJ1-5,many,CASSLPRSNQPQHF,TGTGCCAGCAGCTTGCCCCGTTCGAATCAGCCCCAGCATTTT
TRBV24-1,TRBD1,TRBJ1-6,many,CATSGPYATGGSSYNSPLHF,TGTGCCACCAGTGGCCCCTATGCCACAGGGGGGAGCTCCTATAATTCACCCCTCCACTTT
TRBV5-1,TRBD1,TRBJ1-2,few,CASSLGTGDYYGYTF,TGCGCCAGCAGCCTAGGGACAGGGGATTACTATGGCTACACCTTC
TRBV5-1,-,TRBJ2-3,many,CASSFGRVPDTQYF,TGCGCCAGCAGCTTCGGTAGGGTCCCAGATACGCAGTATTTT
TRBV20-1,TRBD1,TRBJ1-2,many,CSAPTGSYGYTF,TGCAGTGCCCCGACAGGGAGTTATGGCTACACCTTC
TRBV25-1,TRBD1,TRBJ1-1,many,CASSALTGVDEAFF,TGTGCCAGCAGTGCCCTGACAGGGGTGGATGAAGCTTTCTTT
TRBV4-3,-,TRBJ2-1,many,CASSQDAGAANEQFF,TGCGCCAGCAGCCAAGATGCGGGGGCCGCCAATGAGCAGTTCTTC
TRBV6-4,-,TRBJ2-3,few,CASSDGADTQYF,TGTGCCAGCAGTGACGGGGCAGATACGCAGTATTTT
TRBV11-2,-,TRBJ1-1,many,CASSLERDTEAFF,TGTGCCAGCAGCTTAGAGAGGGACACTGAAGCTTTCTTT
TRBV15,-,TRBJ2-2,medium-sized,CATSSGTGDTGELFF,TGTGCCACCAGCAGTGGGACGGGGGACACCGGGGAGCTGTTTTTT
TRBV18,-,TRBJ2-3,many,CASSPQTKADTQYF,TGTGCCAGCTCACCACAAACCAAAGCAGATACGCAGTATTTT
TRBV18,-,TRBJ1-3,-,CASSPSGTVSGNTIYF,TGTGCCAGCTCACCCTCCGGGACCGTCTCTGGAAACACCATATATTTT
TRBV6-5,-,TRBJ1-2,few,CASSYGSGGLVGGYTF,TGTGCCAGCAGTTACGGGTCGGGAGGGTTAGTCGGTGGCTACACCTTC
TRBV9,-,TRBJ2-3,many,CASSPRRGAAYFTDTQYF,TGTGCCAGCAGCCCACGGAGGGGGGCAGCGTACTTCACAGATACGCAGTATTTT
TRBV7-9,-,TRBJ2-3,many,CASSLMGGTDTQYF,TGTGCCAGCAGCTTAATGGGGGGCACAGATACGCAGTATTTT
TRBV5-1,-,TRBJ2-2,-,CASSLDGPNTGELFF,TGCGCCAGCAGCTTGGACGGACCTAACACCGGGGAGCTGTTTTTT
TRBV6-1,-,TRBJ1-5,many,CASIPVGGGGQPQHF,TGTGCCAGCATCCCGGTTGGGGGTGGAGGTCAGCCCCAGCATTTT
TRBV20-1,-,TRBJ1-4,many,CSALRMDRATNEKLFF,TGCAGTGCTTTGCGAATGGACAGAGCAACTAATGAAAAACTGTTTTTT
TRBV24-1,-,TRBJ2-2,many,CATGASTGELFF,TGTGCCACCGGGGCGAGCACCGGGGAGCTGTTTTTT
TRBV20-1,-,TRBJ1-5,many,CSARTLSGPQHF,TGCAGTGCTAGGACTCTTTCAGGGCCCCAGCATTTT
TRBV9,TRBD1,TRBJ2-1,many,CASSVRPGQYEQFF,TGTGCCAGCAGCGTAAGACCGGGACAGTATGAGCAGTTCTTC